The entry below gives a single T cell receptor (beta chain) sequence along with its context. Its antigen is not known. The sample originates from a study of cytomegalovirus exposure and HLA in healthy donors. Study background: A subsequent analysis reported that the 120 or so validation repertoires were produced on the same platform that had also been used for the 600 to 700 first-cohort repertoires. The study's findings and limits: Testing in vitro showed a few CMV-associated chains specific for CMV antigens. One later analysis, an examination of the 120 validation repertoires, found that first-cohort TCR clusters tended to co-occur in them. The study designated roughly 160 TCR beta chains cytomegalovirus-associated.

Produced via immunoSEQ multiplex PCR; TCRdb's table is partial and in-frame only. In the table there are roughly 130,000 clones, around nine tenths of which are singletons. There are 13 residues in the CDR3. Germline V gene lookup returns CDR1 WSHSY and CDR2 SAAADI. V trimming: 9 bases; J trimming: 5 bases; junction bases outside the gene matches: 6. The specimen sequenced was PBMCs. This TCR came from a man younger than 40 in good health and CMV-seronegative. The chain uses TRBV10-2 and TRBJ2-2; 7 bases are shared with TRBD1. CDR3: CASDRVLTGELFF. The CDR3 coding sequence is TGCGCCAGTGACAGGGTGTTGACCGGGGAGCTGTTTTTT.